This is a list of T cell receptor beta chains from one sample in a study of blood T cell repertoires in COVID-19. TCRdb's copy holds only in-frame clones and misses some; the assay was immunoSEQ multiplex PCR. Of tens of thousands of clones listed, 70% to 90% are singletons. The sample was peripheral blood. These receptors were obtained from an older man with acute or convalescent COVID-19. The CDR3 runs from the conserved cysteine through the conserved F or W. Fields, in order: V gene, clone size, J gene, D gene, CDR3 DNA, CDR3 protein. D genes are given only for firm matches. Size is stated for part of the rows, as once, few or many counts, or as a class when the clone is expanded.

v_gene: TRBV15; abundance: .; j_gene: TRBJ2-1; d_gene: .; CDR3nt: TGTGCCACCAGCAGAGACAGGGCTTCCTACAATGAGCAGTTCTTC; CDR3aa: CATSRDRASYNEQFF
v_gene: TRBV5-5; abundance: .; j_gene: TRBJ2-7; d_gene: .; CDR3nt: TGTGCCAGCAGCCTGAGCGGGTGGCTATACGAGCAGTACTTC; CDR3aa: CASSLSGWLYEQYF
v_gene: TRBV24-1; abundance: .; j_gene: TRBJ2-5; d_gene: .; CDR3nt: TGTGCCACCAGTGATTTAGAGGGAAGAGAGACCCAGTACTTC; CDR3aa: CATSDLEGRETQYF
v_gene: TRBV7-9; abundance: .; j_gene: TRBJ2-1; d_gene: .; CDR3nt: TGTGCCAGCAGCTTAGGTAGCACCTACAATGAGCAGTTCTTC; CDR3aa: CASSLGSTYNEQFF
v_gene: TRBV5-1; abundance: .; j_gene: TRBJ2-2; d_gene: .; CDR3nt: TGCGCCAGCAGCTTGCGTGCAGGGAACACCGGGGAGCTGTTTTTT; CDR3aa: CASSLRAGNTGELFF
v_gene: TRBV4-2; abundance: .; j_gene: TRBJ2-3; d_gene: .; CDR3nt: TGTGCCAGCAGCCAAGAGCCACTAAACACAGATACGCAGTATTTT; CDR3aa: CASSQEPLNTDTQYF
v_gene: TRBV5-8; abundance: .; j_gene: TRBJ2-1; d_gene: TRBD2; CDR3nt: TGTGCCAGCAGTTCCTCGCGGGAGATAAGATTCCTTTACAATGAGCAGTTCTTC; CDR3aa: CASSSSREIRFLYNEQFF
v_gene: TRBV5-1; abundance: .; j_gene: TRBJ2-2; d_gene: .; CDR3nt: TGCGCCAGCAGCTTGGCCGGCGGAGCGAACACCGGGGAGCTGTTTTTT; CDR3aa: CASSLAGGANTGELFF
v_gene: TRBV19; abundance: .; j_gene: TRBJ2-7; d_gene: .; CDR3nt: TGTGCCAGTAGTGGGGCGGGGCTAGCGAACCACGAGCAGTACTTC; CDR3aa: CASSGAGLANHEQYF
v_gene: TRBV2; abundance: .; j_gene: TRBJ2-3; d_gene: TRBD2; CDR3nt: TGTGCCAGCAGTCTCGGGAGGGCCACAGATACGCAGTATTTT; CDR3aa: CASSLGRATDTQYF
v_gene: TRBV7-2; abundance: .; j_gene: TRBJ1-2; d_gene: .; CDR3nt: TGTGCCAGCAGGAAAGAGGGTTTCTCAGGAGGGGCGGATGGCTACACCTTC; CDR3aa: CASRKEGFSGGADGYTF
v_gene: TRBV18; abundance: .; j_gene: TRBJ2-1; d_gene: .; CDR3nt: TGTGCCAGCTCACCAGTCCAGGCCGCGAATGAGCAGTTCTTC; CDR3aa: CASSPVQAANEQFF
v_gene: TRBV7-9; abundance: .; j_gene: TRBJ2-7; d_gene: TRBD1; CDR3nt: TGTGCCAGCAGCTTAGAAGGGACAGGGTTTTGGGGAGAGCAGTACTTC; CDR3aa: CASSLEGTGFWGEQYF
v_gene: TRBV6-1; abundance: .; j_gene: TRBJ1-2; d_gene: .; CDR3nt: TGTGCCAGCAGTGAAGCGTTTGGACTGGGGTGGAATGGCTACACCTTC; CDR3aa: CASSEAFGLGWNGYTF
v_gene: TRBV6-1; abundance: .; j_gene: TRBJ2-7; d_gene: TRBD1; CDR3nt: TGTGCCAGCAGTGAAGGGCCGGGACAGGGGGCGCGGTACGAGCAGTACTTC; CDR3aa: CASSEGPGQGARYEQYF
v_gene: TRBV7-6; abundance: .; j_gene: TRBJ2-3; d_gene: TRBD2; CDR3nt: TGTGCCAGCAGCCTAGGGGCGGGGGGAGTAGATACGCAGTATTTT; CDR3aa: CASSLGAGGVDTQYF
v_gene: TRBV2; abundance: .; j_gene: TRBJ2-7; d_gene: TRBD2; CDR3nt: TGTGCCAGCAGTGTGAGGCTAGCGGCTTTCTACGAGCAGTACTTC; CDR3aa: CASSVRLAAFYEQYF
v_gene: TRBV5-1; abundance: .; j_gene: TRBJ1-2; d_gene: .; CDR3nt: TGCGCCAGCAGCTTGGAGTCCCTATCCTATGGCTACACCTTC; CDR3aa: CASSLESLSYGYTF
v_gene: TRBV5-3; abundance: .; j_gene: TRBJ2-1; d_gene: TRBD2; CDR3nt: TGTGCCAGAAGCTTGGTTACAAGAGGCGGGGGCTCCTACAATGAGCAGTTCTTC; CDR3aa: CARSLVTRGGGSYNEQFF
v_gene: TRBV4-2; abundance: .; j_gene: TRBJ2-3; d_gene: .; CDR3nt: TGTGCCAGCAGCCAAGACCACCCCGTGCGTACGCAGTATTTT; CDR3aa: CASSQDHPVRTQYF
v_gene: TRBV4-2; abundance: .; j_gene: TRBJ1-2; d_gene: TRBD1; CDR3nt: TGTGCCAGCAGCCAGGCCGGGACAGAGCTTAACTATGGCTACACCTTC; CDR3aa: CASSQAGTELNYGYTF
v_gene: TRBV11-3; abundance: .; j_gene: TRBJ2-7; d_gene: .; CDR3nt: TGTGCCAGCAGCTTAGATGGGAGCAGTTACGAGCAGTACTTC; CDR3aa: CASSLDGSSYEQYF
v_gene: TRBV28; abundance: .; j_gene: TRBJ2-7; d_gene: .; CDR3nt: TGTGCCAGCAGTTTAGGGCCCGGGACTGGGCTTTACGAGCAGTACTTC; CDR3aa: CASSLGPGTGLYEQYF
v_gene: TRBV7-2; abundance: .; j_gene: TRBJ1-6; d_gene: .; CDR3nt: TGTGCCAGCAGCTTAGTAGGGAGTACAAATTCACCCCTCCACTTT; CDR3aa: CASSLVGSTNSPLHF
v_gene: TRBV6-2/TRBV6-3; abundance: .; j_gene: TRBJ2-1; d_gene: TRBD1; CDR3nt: TGTGCCAGCAGCTCCGGAGACAGGGGCTTGGAGTTCTTC; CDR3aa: CASSSGDRGLEFF
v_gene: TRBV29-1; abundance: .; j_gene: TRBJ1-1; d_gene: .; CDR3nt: TGCAGCGCGGACTCGACAGGATTCGCTGAAGCTTTCTTT; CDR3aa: CSADSTGFAEAFF
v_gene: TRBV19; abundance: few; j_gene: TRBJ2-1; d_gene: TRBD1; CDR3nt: TGTGCCAGTAGTGAACAACAGGGGAGTGAGCAGTTCTTC; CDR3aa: CASSEQQGSEQFF